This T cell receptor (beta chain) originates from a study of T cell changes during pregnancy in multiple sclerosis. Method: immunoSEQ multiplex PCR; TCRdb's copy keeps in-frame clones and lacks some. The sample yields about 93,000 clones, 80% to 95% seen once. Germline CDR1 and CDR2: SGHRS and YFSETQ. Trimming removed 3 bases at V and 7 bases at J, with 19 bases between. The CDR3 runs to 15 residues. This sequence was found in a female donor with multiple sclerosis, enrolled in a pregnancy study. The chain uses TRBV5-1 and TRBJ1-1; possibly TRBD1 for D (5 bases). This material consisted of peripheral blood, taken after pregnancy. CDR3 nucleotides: TGCGCCAGCAGCTCGGTCCCGAGAGGGGAGGTTGAAGCTTTCTTT. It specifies CASSSVPRGEVEAFF.